This T cell receptor (beta chain) appears in the sequencing data of a study of blood T cell repertoires in COVID-19. Whole-study context: In each case, the material was cDNA or gDNA derived from T cells, B-cell-depleted T cells, or PBMCs.

Deletions cut 5 bases from V and 5 bases from J, with 15 bases between. The germline CDR1 and CDR2 sequences are MNHEY and SMNVEV (reference sequence). The CDR3 extends over 15 amino acids. Sequenced by immunoSEQ multiplex PCR; TCRdb stores in-frame clones only, minus some. Seen here are about 170,000 clones, over 75% observed once, and the top ten hold 7%. The participants were between about 18 and 90 years old and came from under 25 US areas. Two negative PCRs, clearance, or symptom resolution characterized the recovered Cohort 3 donors. Sequences were obtained from PBMCs or T cells enriched from blood (not recorded which). The clonotype originates from a woman in her 50s who had recovered from COVID-19. The chain carries TRBV27 and TRBJ2-2; D possibly corresponds to TRBD1 (6 bases). The CDR3 DNA follows: TGTGCCAGCAGTATAGCACAGGGTGGGACCGGGGAGCTGTTTTTT. Amino acid sequence: CASSIAQGGTGELFF.